The present T cell receptor beta chain was sequenced within a study of T cells in Graves' hyperthyroidism and ophthalmopathy. Not enrolled were patients with uncontrolled infection, other autoimmune disease, pregnancy or lactation. For the diagnoses, clinical symptoms, serum thyroxine and TRAb, thyroid ultrasound and orbital computed tomography were used. The investigators amplified TCR beta CDR3 regions from RNA transcripts. The HTBI primer set was used in a first-round RT-PCR of the TCR CDR3. TCRdb itself ran the multiplex PCR reads through MiXCR, one entry per CDR3 protein. The table shows 140,000 or so distinct CDR3 sequences, with over 20% occurring only once. Sequencing used blood. The sequence was obtained from a woman between 50 and 59 years old with Graves' hyperthyroidism that later progressed to Graves' ophthalmopathy.

The CDR3 here is CASRLRTGITEAFF. CDR3 DNA sequence: TGTGCCAGCAGGCTAAGAACAGGGATCACTGAAGCTTTCTTT. J is TRBJ1-1 and V is TRBV28, with D possibly TRBD1 on 6 matching bases. In germline, CDR1 is MDHEN, CDR2 SYDVKM. This CDR3 contains 14 residues. The V and J ends lost 6 bases and 4 bases respectively, with 15 bases between them.